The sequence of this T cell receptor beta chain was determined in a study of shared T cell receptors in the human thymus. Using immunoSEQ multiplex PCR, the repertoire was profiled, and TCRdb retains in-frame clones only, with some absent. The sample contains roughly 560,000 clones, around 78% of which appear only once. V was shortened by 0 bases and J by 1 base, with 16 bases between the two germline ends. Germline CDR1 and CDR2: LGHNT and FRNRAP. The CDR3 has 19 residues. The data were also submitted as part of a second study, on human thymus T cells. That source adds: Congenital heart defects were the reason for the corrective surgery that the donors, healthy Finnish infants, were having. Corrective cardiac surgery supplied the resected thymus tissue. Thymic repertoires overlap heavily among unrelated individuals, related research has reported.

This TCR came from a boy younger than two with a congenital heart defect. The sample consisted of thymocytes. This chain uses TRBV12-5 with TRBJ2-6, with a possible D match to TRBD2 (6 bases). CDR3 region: CASGLVVLREMSGANVLTF. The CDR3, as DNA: TGTGCTAGTGGTTTGGTAGTCCTCCGGGAGATGTCTGGGGCCAACGTCCTGACTTTC.